This T cell receptor (beta chain) appears in the sequencing data of a study of T cells in Graves' hyperthyroidism and ophthalmopathy. This clonotype came up many times. This CDR3 spans 14 amino acids. CDR1 is MDHEN and CDR2 is SYDVKM in the germline V gene. Trimming shortened V by 7 bases and J by 4 bases, and 15 bases separated the two germline ends. Amplified regions were TCR beta CDR3 sequences from RNA transcripts. The study used the HTBI primer set for a first-round RT-PCR of the TCR CDR3. TCRdb re-analysed the multiplex PCR reads in MiXCR, keeping a single row per CDR3 protein. In the table there are hundreds of thousands of distinct CDR3 sequences, less than 15% of which are singletons. Researchers barred patients who had uncontrolled infection, other autoimmune disease, pregnancy or lactation. Every diagnosis used clinical symptoms, serum thyroxine and TRAb, thyroid ultrasound and orbital computed tomography. This sample holds PBMCs from approximately 10 ml fresh peripheral blood.

Input material: blood. The chain couples TRBV28 to TRBJ2-3; D is tentatively TRBD1 or TRBD2 (5 bases each). The receptor's source is a woman aged 18 to 35 with Graves' hyperthyroidism. For the CDR3, the DNA is TGTGCCAGCAAGGGAACTATGGGGGCAGATACGCAGTATTTT. Amino acids: CASKGTMGADTQYF.